The clone carrying this T cell receptor (beta chain) has a count of ten or more. These data originate in a study of response to subunit inactivated influenza vaccine. In germline, CDR1 is MNHEY, CDR2 SVGEGT. Unmatched junction bases numbered 5, after V lost 4 bases and J lost 4 bases. The CDR3 covers 14 residues. TCRdb itself ran the RT-PCR reads through MiXCR, one entry per CDR3 protein. Among hundreds of thousands of distinct CDR3 sequences listed, approximately 24% were seen once. The sequencing here drew on CD4+ T cells sorted from PBMCs, taken around 5 days after vaccination. The chain combines TRBV6-2 or TRBV6-3 with TRBJ2-5, with 8 bases identical to TRBD1. The TCR comes from a man aged 50 to 60 who received an inactivated influenza vaccine. The CDR3 region has the DNA TGTGCCAGCAGTTCTTCCGGGACAGGAGAGACCCAGTACTTC. Translating gives CASSSSGTGETQYF.